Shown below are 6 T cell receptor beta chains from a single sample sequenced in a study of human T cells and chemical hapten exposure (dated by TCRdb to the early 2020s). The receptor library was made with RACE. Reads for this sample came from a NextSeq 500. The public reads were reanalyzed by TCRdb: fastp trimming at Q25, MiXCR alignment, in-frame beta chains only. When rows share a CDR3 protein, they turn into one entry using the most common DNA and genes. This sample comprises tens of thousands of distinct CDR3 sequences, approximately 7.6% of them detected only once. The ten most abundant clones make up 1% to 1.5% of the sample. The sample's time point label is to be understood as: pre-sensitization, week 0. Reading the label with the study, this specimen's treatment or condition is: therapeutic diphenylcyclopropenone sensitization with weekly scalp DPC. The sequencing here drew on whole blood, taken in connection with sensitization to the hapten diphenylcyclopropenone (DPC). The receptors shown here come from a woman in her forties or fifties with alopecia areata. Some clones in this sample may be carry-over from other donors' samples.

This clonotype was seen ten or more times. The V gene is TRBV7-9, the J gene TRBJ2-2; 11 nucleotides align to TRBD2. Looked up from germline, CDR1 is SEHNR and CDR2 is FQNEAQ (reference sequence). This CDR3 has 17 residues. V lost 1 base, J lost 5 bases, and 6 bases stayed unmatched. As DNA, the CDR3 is TGTGCCAGCAGCTTAGGTCTAGCGGGAGGACCGACCGGGGAGCTGTTTTTT. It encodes CASSLGLAGGPTGELFF.

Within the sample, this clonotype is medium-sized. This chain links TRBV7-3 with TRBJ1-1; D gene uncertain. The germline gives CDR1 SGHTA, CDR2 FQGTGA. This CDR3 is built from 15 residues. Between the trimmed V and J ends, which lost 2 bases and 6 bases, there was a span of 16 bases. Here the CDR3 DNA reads TGTGCCAGCAGCTTACAGGCGGTTGTGGGCGCTGAAGCTTTCTTT. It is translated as CASSLQAVVGAEAFF.

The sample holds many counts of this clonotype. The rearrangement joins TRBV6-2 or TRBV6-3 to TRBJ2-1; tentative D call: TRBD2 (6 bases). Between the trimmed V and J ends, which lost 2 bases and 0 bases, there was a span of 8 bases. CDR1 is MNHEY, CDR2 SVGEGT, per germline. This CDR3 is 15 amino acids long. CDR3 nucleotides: TGTGCCAGCAGTTACAGCGGGCCCTCCTACAATGAGCAGTTCTTC. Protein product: CASSYSGPSYNEQFF.

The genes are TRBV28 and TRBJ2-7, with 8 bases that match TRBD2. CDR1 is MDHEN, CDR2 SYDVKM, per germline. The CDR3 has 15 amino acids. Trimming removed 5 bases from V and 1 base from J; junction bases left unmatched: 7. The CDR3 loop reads CASSTSGTSSYEQYF. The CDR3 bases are TGTGCCAGCAGTACCTCCGGGACTAGTTCCTACGAGCAGTACTTC.

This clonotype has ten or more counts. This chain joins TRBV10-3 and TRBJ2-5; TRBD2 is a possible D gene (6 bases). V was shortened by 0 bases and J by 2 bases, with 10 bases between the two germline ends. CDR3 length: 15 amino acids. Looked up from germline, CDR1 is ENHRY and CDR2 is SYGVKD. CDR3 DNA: TGTGCCATCAGTGAGTCTAAAGGGACTCAAGAGACCCAGTACTTC. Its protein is CAISESKGTQETQYF.

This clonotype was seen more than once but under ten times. The CDR3 nucleotides read TGTGCCAGCAGCTTAACGAGCGGGATGACTGGCAATGAGCAGTTCTTC. Translation gives CASSLTSGMTGNEQFF. This chain links TRBV7-3 with TRBJ2-1; 7 bases align to TRBD2. The length of the CDR3 is 16 residues. Looked up from germline, CDR1 is SGHTA and CDR2 is FQGTGA. V lost 0 bases and J lost 6; bases outside the gene matches: 8.